The T cell receptor (beta chain) under discussion was sequenced for a study of blood T cell repertoires in COVID-19. About the research overall: Sites in the United States, Italy and Spain provided acute and convalescent COVID-19 samples. T cells, B-cell-depleted T cells, or PBMCs supplied cDNA or gDNA.

How the authors handled the data: Reference gene primer amplification gave estimated nucleated cell counts. TCRdb's copy holds only in-frame clones and misses some; the assay was immunoSEQ multiplex PCR. V and J calls plus clone size are reproduced from that table; the DNA served to infer D and trimming. The sample shows about 480,000 clones, roughly 89% of them seen only once. V was shortened by 3 bases and J by 10 bases, with 7 bases between the two germline ends. The CDR3 covers 11 residues. Patients at the Seattle site were enrolled during active infection and followed longitudinally. The specimen was peripheral blood. The source is a man between 18 and 29 years old with COVID-19, enrolled during active disease. The chain joins TRBV12-3 or TRBV12-4 to TRBJ2-1; D unresolved. The CDR3 is CASSFYEEQFF. The CDR3 DNA follows: TGTGCCAGCAGTTTTTACGAGGAGCAGTTCTTC.